The 25 T cell receptor beta chains given below trace back to one sample, sequenced in a study of T-cell reconstitution after alpha-beta-depleted transplantation in children. Unique molecular identifiers featured in how the TCRbeta library was prepared. MiXCR was run by TCRdb on the PCR reads, yielding one entry per CDR3 protein. This table holds about 480,000 distinct CDR3 sequences, 12% found once. Here the sequenced sample was PBMCs from the stem cell graft donor, taken from the stem cell graft. The receptor set was obtained from a human donor who donated a stem cell graft to a child with combined immunodeficiency.

This clonotype has only a few counts. The gene calls are TRBV25-1 and TRBJ1-1, with 7 bases identical to TRBD1. The junction had 6 bases not matched to a gene; V was cut back by 4 bases and J by 10 bases. The CDR3 contains 12 residues. Germline CDR1 MGHDK, CDR2 SYGVNS. The CDR3 bases are TGTGCCAGCAGTGTTAGGGACAGTGGAGCTTTCTTT. Encoded protein: CASSVRDSGAFF.

The chain uses TRBV4-2 and TRBJ2-1; D tentatively fits TRBD1 or TRBD2 (6 bases each). Trimming cost V 0 bases and J 12 bases, with 15 bases left between them. The CDR3 spans 14 residues. Germline V gene sequence: CDR1 LGHNA, CDR2 YNFKEQ. CDR3: CASSQEGKGGVQFF. DNA for the CDR3: TGTGCCAGCAGCCAAGAGGGGAAGGGGGGTGTGCAGTTCTTC.

This clonotype was counted between two and nine times. The chain recombines TRBV7-9 with TRBJ1-1; D may be TRBD1 (5 bases). V lost 3 bases to trimming and J lost 8 bases, with 10 bases between them. This CDR3 has 12 amino acids. Germline V gene sequence: CDR1 SEHNR, CDR2 FQNEAQ (reference sequence). CDR3 nucleotides: TGTGCCAGCAGCTTGTCGACAGAAGAAGCTTTCTTT. Encoded protein: CASSLSTEEAFF. The full variable domain, completed using reference TRBV7-9 and TRBJ1-1, is DTGVSQNPRHKITKRGQNVTFRCDPISEHNRLYWYRQTLGQGPEFLTYFQNEAQLEKSRLLSDRFSAERPKGSFSTLEIQRTEQGDSAMYLCASSLSTEEAFFGQGTRLTVV.

This clonotype has more than one count but fewer than ten. The V call is TRBV12-3 or TRBV12-4, the J call TRBJ2-3, with a possible D match to TRBD2 (6 bases). The V gene lost 7 bases and the J gene lost 2 bases, with 10 bases spanning the gap. There are 13 residues in the CDR3. The CDR3 DNA reads TGTGCCAGCACCCCTAGCGTCACAGATACGCAGTATTTT. Translation: CASTPSVTDTQYF.

The J gene is TRBJ2-5, the V gene TRBV5-1; 8 bases map to TRBD1. Looked up from germline, CDR1 is SGHRS and CDR2 is YFSETQ. V shed 3 bases and J 1 base; nucleotides not matched to a gene: 5. The CDR3 totals 15 residues. The CDR3 loop reads CASSWGQAGQETQYF. In DNA, the CDR3 is TGCGCCAGCAGCTGGGGACAGGCCGGCCAAGAGACCCAGTACTTC.

This clonotype was detected many times. The genes are TRBV9 and TRBJ2-1, with 7 positions matching TRBD2. This CDR3 is built from 15 residues. Looked up from germline, CDR1 is SGDLS and CDR2 is YYNGEE. V gave up 5 bases and J gave up 0 bases; unmatched junction bases: 5. The CDR3 region has the DNA TGTGCCAGCAGGCCAGCGGGGAGCTCCTACAATGAGCAGTTCTTC. Its translation is CASRPAGSSYNEQFF.

The chain joins TRBV9 to TRBJ1-5; D unclear. There are 15 residues in the CDR3. Trimming removed 7 bases from V and 1 base from J, with 15 bases in between. In germline, CDR1 is SGDLS, CDR2 YYNGEE. The CDR3 nucleotides are TGTGCCAGCCCTGGTTTTGTATTGAGCAATCAGCCCCAGCATTTT. Amino acids: CASPGFVLSNQPQHF.

The sample holds many counts of this clonotype. The gene calls are TRBV29-1 and TRBJ2-7, with D perhaps TRBD1 (5 bases). V was pared by 3 bases and J by 2 bases, with 11 bases between. Per the germline V gene, CDR1 is SQVTM and CDR2 is ANQGSEA. The CDR3 is made up of 13 amino acids. In DNA form, the CDR3 reads TGCAGCGTTGAGGGCCCAGGGACCTACGAGCAGTACTTC. Its translation: CSVEGPGTYEQYF.

This chain links TRBV12-3 or TRBV12-4 with TRBJ1-5, with TRBD1 identical over 10 bases. V gave up 4 bases and J gave up 0 bases; unmatched junction bases: 9. This CDR3 has 18 amino acids. The chain's CDR3 is CASSSGTGVNLSNQPQHF. CDR3 coding DNA: TGTGCCAGCAGTTCCGGGACAGGGGTTAATCTTAGCAATCAGCCCCAGCATTTT.

This clonotype was counted many times. The chain recombines TRBV28 with TRBJ1-2; D remains ambiguous. Germline CDR1 reads MDHEN; CDR2 reads SYDVKM. The V and J ends lost 5 bases and 8 bases respectively, with 9 bases between them. The CDR3 sequence is 11 residues long. DNA of the CDR3: TGTGCCAGCAGTAGGACGTTCGGCTACACCTTC. This gives the protein CASSRTFGYTF.

There are a few counts of this clonotype. The chain combines TRBV7-8 with TRBJ2-5, with D possibly matching TRBD1 (5 bases). Germline values: CDR1 SGHVS, CDR2 FQNEAQ. CDR3 size: 18 residues. The V end was cut by 3 bases, the J end by 5 bases, with 25 bases between. CDR3: CASSLVGDSQGIKETQYF. The DNA of the CDR3 is TGTGCCAGCAGCTTGGTTGGGGATAGCCAGGGAATAAAGGAGACCCAGTACTTC. Complete variable domain (other parts from reference TRBV7-8 and TRBJ2-5): GAGVSQSPRYKVAKRGQDVALRCDPISGHVSLFWYQQALGQGPEFLTYFQNEAQLDKSGLPSDRFFAERPEGSVSTLKIQRTQQEDSAVYLCASSLVGDSQGIKETQYFGPGTRLLVL.

This clonotype was seen at least ten times. The chain recombines TRBV12-3 or TRBV12-4 with TRBJ2-7, with D tentatively TRBD1 (5 bases). The CDR3 is made up of 12 amino acids. V was shortened by 6 bases and J by 6 bases, with 12 bases between the two germline ends. The CDR3 DNA reads as TGTGCCAGCAGCCTCTTTACAGGCGAGCAGTACTTC. Protein: CASSLFTGEQYF.

V usage is TRBV6-5 and J usage is TRBJ1-6; 8 nucleotides align to TRBD1. The germline CDR1 and CDR2 sequences are MNHEY and SVGAGI. Germline trimming cut 0 bases from V and 7 bases from J; bases unmatched to any gene: 2. This CDR3 has 15 amino acids. CDR3 in DNA: TGTGCCAGCAGTTACTCGTCAGGGGGCAATTCACCCCTCCACTTT. This encodes CASSYSSGGNSPLHF.

This clonotype was observed at least ten times. The V and J genes are TRBV5-1 and TRBJ2-1; D is ambiguous. The CDR3 runs to 14 residues. The germline CDR1 and CDR2 sequences are SGHRS and YFSETQ. The V gene lost 0 bases and the J gene lost 6 bases, with 10 bases spanning the gap. The CDR3 nucleotides are TGCGCCAGCAGCTTGGCAGTAGCCACCAATGAGCAGTTCTTC. As protein: CASSLAVATNEQFF.

The chain uses TRBV20-1 and TRBJ2-1; D uncertain. CDR1 and CDR2 (germline): DFQATT, SNEGSKA (reference sequence). The V end was cut by 3 bases, the J end by 6 bases, with 9 bases between. There are 12 residues in the CDR3. The CDR3 loop reads CSASIVRNEQFF. CDR3 coding DNA: TGCAGTGCTAGTATCGTGCGCAATGAGCAGTTCTTC.

There are many counts of this clonotype. The chain carries TRBV20-1 and TRBJ2-7; the match to TRBD1 covers 8 bases. From germline, CDR1 is DFQATT and CDR2 SNEGSKA (reference sequence). This CDR3 has 11 amino acids. V shed 6 bases and J 6 bases; nucleotides not matched to a gene: 4. The DNA for the CDR3 is TGCAGTGCAGAACAGGGGGGCGAGCAGTACTTC. Encoded protein: CSAEQGGEQYF.

This clonotype has ten or more counts. The chain joins TRBV12-3 or TRBV12-4 to TRBJ1-2; D is uncertain. CDR3 length equals 14 residues. V was pared by 2 bases and J by 7 bases, with 14 bases between. Written as DNA, the CDR3 is TGTGCCAGCAGTTTAAGGACCTCCATTTCTGGCTACACCTTC. This codes for CASSLRTSISGYTF.

V usage is TRBV3-1 and J usage is TRBJ2-7; 8 bases are a match to TRBD2. After removal of 4 bases from V and 3 bases from J, the junction contained 5 bases not matched to a gene. Germline V gene sequence: CDR1 LGHDT, CDR2 YNNKEL (reference sequence). The length of the CDR3 is 14 residues. The DNA of the CDR3 is TGTGCCAGCAGCCCACTAGCGGCAGACTACGAGCAGTACTTC. Encoded protein: CASSPLAADYEQYF.

V usage is TRBV10-3 and J usage is TRBJ1-1; D is uncertain. Trimming took 6 bases from V and 7 from J, leaving 15 bases between them. The CDR3 covers 13 residues. The germline CDR1 and CDR2 sequences are ENHRY and SYGVKD. CDR3 region: CAIRPGPRDEAFF. CDR3 DNA sequence: TGTGCCATCAGGCCCGGACCCCGGGATGAAGCTTTCTTT.

This clonotype appeared many times. The V gene is TRBV5-1, the J gene TRBJ2-1; 10 nucleotides line up with TRBD2. V dropped 4 bases and J dropped 6; count of bases not matched to a gene: 7. Germline V gene sequence: CDR1 SGHRS, CDR2 YFSETQ. CDR3 size: 15 residues. As DNA, the CDR3 is TGCGCCAGCAGCGCCCTAGCGGGGGTTGGCAATGAGCAGTTCTTC. This encodes CASSALAGVGNEQFF.

A few counts support this clonotype. This chain joins TRBV7-2 and TRBJ2-5; D possibly matches TRBD1 or TRBD2 (6 bases each). Trimming stripped 2 bases from V and 3 bases from J, with 10 bases between. There are 14 residues in the CDR3. Germline CDR1 reads SGHTA; CDR2 reads FQGNSA. The CDR3 nucleotides are TGTGCCAGCAGCTTAATAAGGGGGGAAGAGACCCAGTACTTC. This translates into CASSLIRGEETQYF.

The genes are TRBV6-1 and TRBJ1-4; TRBD1 agrees at 10 bases. The CDR3 consists of 14 residues. Germline values: CDR1 MNHNS, CDR2 SASEGT. V trimming: 7 bases; J trimming: 7 bases; junction bases outside the gene matches: 6. The CDR3 DNA sequence: TGTGCCAGCAACCCGGGACAGGGGCTTGAAAAACTGTTTTTT. Encoded protein: CASNPGQGLEKLFF.

This clonotype was detected many times. The chain has TRBV27 and TRBJ2-1; tentative D call: TRBD1 (6 bases). CDR3 size: 13 residues. CDR1 and CDR2 (germline): MNHEY, SMNVEV (reference sequence). Trimming stripped 3 bases from V and 7 bases from J, with 10 bases between. CDR3 in DNA: TGTGCCAGCAGTTTGGGGGCGGTGAATGAGCAGTTCTTC. Its protein product is CASSLGAVNEQFF.

The chain carries TRBV20-1 and TRBJ2-7; possible D gene TRBD1, 6 bases. Per the germline V gene, CDR1 is DFQATT and CDR2 is SNEGSKA (reference sequence). CDR3 length: 16 residues. Trimming took 0 bases from V and 2 from J, leaving 17 bases between them. As DNA, the CDR3 is TGCAGTGCTAGAGATCATATTGGACAGACCCCCTACGAGCAGTACTTC. Its protein product is CSARDHIGQTPYEQYF.

A few counts support this clonotype. V gene TRBV12-3 or TRBV12-4 combines with J gene TRBJ2-7, with 9 nucleotides matching TRBD1. The CDR3 extends over 17 amino acids. The trim removed 5 bases at V and 0 bases at J, leaving 11 bases unmatched. The CDR3, as DNA: TGTGCCAGCAGTCCCGGGACAGGGCTCGGGCGCTCCTACGAGCAGTACTTC. Protein: CASSPGTGLGRSYEQYF.